This T cell receptor beta chain came from a study of blood T cell repertoires in COVID-19 (dated by TCRdb to the early 2020s). With regard to the full study: The collaborator samples originated in the United States, Italy and Spain and spanned the acute and convalescent phases of COVID-19. The material from the prospective study consisted of cDNA or gDNA derived from T cells, B-cell-depleted T cells, or PBMCs. Subjects who had been exposed to COVID-19, were actively infected with it, or had recovered from it provided the deeply sampled blood TCRbeta repertoires that made up the dataset. The repertoires were made available in a free public database intended to serve as a resource for research on the immune response to SARS-CoV-2. The samples were drawn from two sources: the first 160 participants of the ongoing ImmuneRACE study, and over 1,000 subjects contributed by 6 global collaborators. A de-identified subject ID, COVID-19 status, age in years and sex were almost always included in the sample metadata. HLA class I and class II types, where available, came from metadata supplied by the sample provider rather than from assay-based typing. The paper's findings and limits, for the study overall: The quantity of clinical and demographic metadata differed by source and by participant and was supplied without curation.

Whole blood was collected in K2EDTA tubes by collaborating institutions according to the institutions' own protocols. Collaborator samples were shipped for TCRbeta analysis as frozen whole blood, isolated PBMCs, or DNA extracted from either sample type. Points on this clone: The specificity of this receptor is unknown. Per-base qualities were not stored, and no clone one base away is much larger.

From V the trimming removes 4 bases and from J it removes 3 bases, while the gene matches leave 6 bases of the junction unaccounted for. The CDR3 numbers 15 residues from cysteine through phenylalanine. The DNA shown is the 45-base CDR3, in frame from base 1. Taken from the germline V gene, the CDR1 and CDR2 loops are SGHTA and FQGNSA. TCRbeta CDR3 regions were amplified from genomic DNA using the immunoSEQ Assay, a bias-controlled multiplex PCR. As for the original processing: Within the assay, amplification of reference gene primers was used to estimate how many nucleated cells each sample contained. To quantify the absolute abundance of each unique TCRbeta CDR3 rearrangement, sequence reads were collapsed and filtered. For each sample, productive Simpson clonality was calculated as the square root of Simpson's diversity index over productive rearrangements. In TCRdb, the immuneACCESS table is reduced to in-frame sequences with V and J assigned. These tables do not hold every clone; where another copy was compared, an unresolved V gene accounts for under half, and the others remain unexplained. V, J and clone size reflect that table, while D and trimming were determined from the DNA. This sample comprises over 400,000 clones, roughly 89% of them detected only once. 1.4% to 1.5% of the sample belongs to the ten largest clones.

The sequence was collected from a woman in her 30s with active or convalescent COVID-19. Sequenced sample: peripheral blood. The chain employs TRBV7-2 and TRBJ1-5, with 7 central nucleotides matching TRBD1. The CDR3 region has the sequence CASSSRQGLNQPQHF. The bases read TGTGCCAGCAGCTCCCGACAGGGTCTCAATCAGCCCCAGCATTTT.